This T cell receptor (beta chain) was captured by sequencing in a study of identical twins listed by TCRdb under 2016. Notes on the research overall: The study deep-sequenced TCR alpha and beta repertoires from monozygotic twins, unrelated adults of various ages and cord blood to test whether fetal clonotypes persist. Replicate twin experiments were performed at different times using different library preparation protocols to rule out contamination. Points the paper makes about the study in general: Compared with coincidental sharing between unrelated individuals, out-of-frame TCR alpha sequences shared between twins showed an excess of sequences with low generation probability. Invariant T cells such as MAIT and iNKT could partly confound zero-insertion analyses, although diverse VJ usage argued against such confounding for most clonotypes. In monozygotic twins, recombination models systematically underestimated out-of-frame TCR alpha sharing, but the models matched the sharing seen between unrelated individuals. In beta out-of-frame sequences, excess twin sharing was weaker, because having fewer shared sequences lowered the signal-to-noise ratio. Because the same donors could not be followed over many years, the conclusions relied on cross-sectional statistical analysis. Fewer insertions were carried by abundant cord blood beta clonotypes; a weaker similar trend was observed in young adult naive repertoires, while no such trend was observed in memory repertoires.

Every donor in the study was a healthy Caucasian. The twin cohort comprised three pairs of female monozygotic twins, all aged roughly 18 to 30 years. RNA for TCR libraries was isolated from peripheral blood mononuclear cells. The method behind the library was 5' RACE. TCRdb lists the instrument as Illumina HiSeq 2000. Template switching added a universal primer binding site, and the final cDNA carried a unique molecular identifier that allowed TCR cDNA molecules to be counted accurately. First-strand cDNA for TCR alpha and beta chains was synthesized from specific primers in the conserved constant-segment region. To control for contamination, each cDNA library was double barcoded with a SMART-Mk sample barcode plus Illumina barcodes. Two successive PCR steps introduced TruSeq adapter sequences along with Illumina sample barcodes. TCR alpha and beta cDNA libraries were sequenced on the Illumina HiSeq platform with custom primers. The paper's processing steps were these. Raw reads were processed with MiGEC to extract unique molecular identifiers, and MiXCR was used to determine CDR3 positions. Recombination models were inferred per individual with the repgenHMM and IGoR tools using an EM algorithm. The tcR package in R was used for shared clonotype analysis, with sharing normalized by the product of cloneset sizes. Out-of-frame nonproductive sequences were analyzed to study raw recombination free of thymic and clonal selection effects. TCRdb reanalyzed the raw reads on its own, using fastp at Q25 for trimming and MiXCR for clone calling, and kept in-frame beta chains. Each entry merges the rows of one CDR3 protein and shows their most common DNA and genes. It is TCRdb's table, rather than the study itself, that gives the V and J calls and clone size. In this sample the table shows hundreds of thousands of distinct CDR3 sequences, roughly 18% of which occur a single time. The ten largest clones capture about an eighth of the sample.

About this clonotype: There is no known antigen for this receptor. No base quality values were provided; no much bigger clone lies one nucleotide off.

These data were also reused for a study on T cells expressing NK-cell markers. From that second study: In sorted CD3+CD56+NKG2C+, CD3+CD56+NKG2C- and CD3+CD56-NKG2C+ T-cell subsets from roughly 8 donors, TCR beta-chain repertoires were profiled. Of the eight sequenced donors, seven were found to be HCMV-seropositive and one was found to be HCMV-seronegative. In several experiments an anti-gammadeltaTCR antibody was added to restrict sorting to alphabetaTCR-expressing T cells. In six donors, the dominant CD3+CD56+NKG2C+ clonotypes were among the top 10 CD8+ clonotypes and accounted for roughly 1.0-7.5% of CD8+ T cells. Those dominant clonotypes were again the most abundant among CD3+CD56-NKG2C+ cells in a handful of donors, at about 25-60.1%. Whether the expanded NKG2C-expressing T cell clones were specific for HCMV antigens was left unclear. Randomly selected healthy volunteers, three men and five women, were used as the eight sequenced donors. A commercial ELISA kit detecting HCMV-specific IgG in serum was used to determine HCMV serostatus. For six donors, bulk peripheral blood T-cell repertoires were additionally sequenced from unsorted PBMC. MIGEC was used to demultiplex reads and group the reads by UMI, and MiTCR was used to assemble and quantify clonotypes. Only TCR cDNA sequences supported by at least two reads were kept to exclude erroneous sequences. The tcR package was used for downstream repertoire analysis, and clonotypes were matched across fractions by CDR3 nucleotide sequence plus V segment. VDJmatch was used to annotate antigen specificity against VDJdb, with one amino acid substitution in CDR3 allowed.

This receptor was obtained from a young woman in good health. Sequenced material: PBMCs.

The nucleotides are TGTGCCACCAGCTCCCGGACTGAGCCCAGCGATGAGCAGTTCTTC. Translation gives CATSSRTEPSDEQFF. In this chain, TRBV15 is recombined with TRBJ2-1; the D gene is perhaps TRBD2, on 5 matching bases. Measured from the cysteine to the phenylalanine, the CDR3 is 15 residues long. The sequence is cut down to CDR3 DNA, 45 bases in frame from base 1. V lost 5 bases and J lost 8 bases; the stretch between them is 19 bases long. Based on the germline V gene (reference sequence), the CDR1 and CDR2 sequences are LNHNV and YYDKDF.